This TCR beta chain was identified during a study of T-cell memory formation after mild COVID-19. Findings of the study overall: Certain responding clones were present in pre-infection memory, suggesting participation of cross-reactive memory. The study found balanced CD4/CD8 in clones contracting day 15 to 85 and a CD4+ lean in later expanders.

TCRdb reprocessed the 5' RACE reads with MiXCR, giving one entry per CDR3 protein. This sample has almost 350,000 distinct CDR3 sequences, with roughly 19% found just once. Germline values: CDR1 SEHNR, CDR2 FQNEAQ (reference sequence). The CDR3 length is 13 residues. Trimming took off 8 bases at V and 7 bases at J, with 14 bases between the two ends. This clonotype has only a few counts. Antigen: not known. The TCR comes from a young man who had mild COVID-19 (a few samples of this study predate the infection). Cell type and time point are not known. Sample: PBMCs or a T cell subset sorted from them (not recorded which). The chain has TRBV7-9 and TRBJ1-4, with D possibly TRBD1 on 5 matching bases. CDR3 DNA: TGTGCCAGCCAGAACGGGGCCAGTGAAAAACTGTTTTTT. It translates to CASQNGASEKLFF.